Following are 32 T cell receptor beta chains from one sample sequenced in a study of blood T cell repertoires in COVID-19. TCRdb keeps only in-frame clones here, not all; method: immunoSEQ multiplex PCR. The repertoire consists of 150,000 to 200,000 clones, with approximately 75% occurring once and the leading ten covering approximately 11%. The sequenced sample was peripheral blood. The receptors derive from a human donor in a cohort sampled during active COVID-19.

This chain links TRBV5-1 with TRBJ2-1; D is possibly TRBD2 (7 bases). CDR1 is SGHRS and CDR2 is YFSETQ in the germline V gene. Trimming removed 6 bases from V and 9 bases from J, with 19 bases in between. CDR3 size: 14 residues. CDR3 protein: CASKEASGGGEQFF. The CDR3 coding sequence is TGCGCCAGCAAGGAGGCTAGCGGAGGGGGTGAGCAGTTCTTC.

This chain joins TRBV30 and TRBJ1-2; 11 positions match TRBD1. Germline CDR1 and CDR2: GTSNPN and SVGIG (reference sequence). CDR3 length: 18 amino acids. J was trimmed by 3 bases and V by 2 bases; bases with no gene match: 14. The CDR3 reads CAWSLPNPEDRGHYGYTF. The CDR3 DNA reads TGTGCCTGGAGTCTACCTAACCCAGAGGACAGGGGGCACTATGGCTACACCTTC.

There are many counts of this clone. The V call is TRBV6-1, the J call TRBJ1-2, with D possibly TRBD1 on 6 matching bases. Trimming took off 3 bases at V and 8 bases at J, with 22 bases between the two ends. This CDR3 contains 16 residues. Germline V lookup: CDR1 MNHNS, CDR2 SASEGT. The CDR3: CASSEEDSRIFFGYTF. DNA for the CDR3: TGTGCCAGCAGTGAGGAGGACAGCCGCATCTTTTTCGGCTACACCTTC.

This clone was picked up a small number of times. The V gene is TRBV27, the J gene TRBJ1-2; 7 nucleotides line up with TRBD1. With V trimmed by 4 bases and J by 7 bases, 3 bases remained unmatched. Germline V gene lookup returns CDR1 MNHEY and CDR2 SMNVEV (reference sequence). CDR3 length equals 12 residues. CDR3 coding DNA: TGTGCCAGCAGTTCAGACAGGGTTGGCTACACCTTC. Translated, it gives CASSSDRVGYTF.

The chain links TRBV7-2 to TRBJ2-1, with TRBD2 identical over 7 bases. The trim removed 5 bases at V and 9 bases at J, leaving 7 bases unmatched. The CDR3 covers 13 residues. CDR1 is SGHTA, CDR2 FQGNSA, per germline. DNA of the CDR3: TGTGCCAGCAGCCCGCGGGGGTGGGGTGAGCAGTTCTTC. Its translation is CASSPRGWGEQFF.

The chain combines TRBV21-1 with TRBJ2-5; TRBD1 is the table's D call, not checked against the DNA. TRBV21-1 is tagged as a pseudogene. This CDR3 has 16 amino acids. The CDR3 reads CASSKGGQGARETQYF. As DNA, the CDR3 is TGTGCCAGCAGCAAAGGCGGACAGGGGGCGCGGGAGACCCAGTACTTC.

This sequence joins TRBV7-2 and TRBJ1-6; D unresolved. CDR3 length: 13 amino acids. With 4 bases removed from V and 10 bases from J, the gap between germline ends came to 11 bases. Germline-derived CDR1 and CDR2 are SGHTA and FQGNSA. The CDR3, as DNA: TGTGCCAGCAGCTCCGAGGCGGAGTCACCCCTCCACTTT. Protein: CASSSEAESPLHF.

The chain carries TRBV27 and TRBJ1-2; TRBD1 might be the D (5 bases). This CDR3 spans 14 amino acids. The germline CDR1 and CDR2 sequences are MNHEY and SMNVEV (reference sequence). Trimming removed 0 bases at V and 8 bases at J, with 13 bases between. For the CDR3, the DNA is TGTGCCAGCAGTTTATCAGGGGCGGCGGGAGGCTACACCTTC. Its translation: CASSLSGAAGGYTF.

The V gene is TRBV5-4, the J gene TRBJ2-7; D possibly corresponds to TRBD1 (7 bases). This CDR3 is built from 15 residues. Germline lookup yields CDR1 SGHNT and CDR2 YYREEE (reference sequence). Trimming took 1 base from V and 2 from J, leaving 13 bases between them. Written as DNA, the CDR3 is TGTGCCAGCAGCTTGAGCGGCAGGGGGGCCTACGAGCAGTACTTC. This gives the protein CASSLSGRGAYEQYF.

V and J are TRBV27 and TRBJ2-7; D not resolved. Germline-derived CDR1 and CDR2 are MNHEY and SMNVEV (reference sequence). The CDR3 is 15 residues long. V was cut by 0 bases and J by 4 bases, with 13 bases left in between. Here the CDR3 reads CASSLSGDWKYEQYF. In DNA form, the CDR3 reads TGTGCCAGCAGTTTATCGGGCGATTGGAAGTACGAGCAGTACTTC.

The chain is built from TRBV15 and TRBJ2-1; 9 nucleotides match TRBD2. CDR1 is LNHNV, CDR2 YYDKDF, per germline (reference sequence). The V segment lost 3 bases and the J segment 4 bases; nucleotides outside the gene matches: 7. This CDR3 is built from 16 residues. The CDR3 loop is CATSSKAGGGYNEQFF. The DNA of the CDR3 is TGTGCCACCAGCAGTAAGGCGGGGGGGGGATACAATGAGCAGTTCTTC.

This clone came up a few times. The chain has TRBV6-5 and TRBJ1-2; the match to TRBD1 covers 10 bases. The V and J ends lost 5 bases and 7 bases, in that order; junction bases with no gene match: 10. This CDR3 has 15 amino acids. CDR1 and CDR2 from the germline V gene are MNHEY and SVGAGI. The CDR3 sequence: CASSTLTRDRGGYTF. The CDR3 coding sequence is TGTGCCAGCAGTACCCTGACCCGGGACAGGGGTGGCTACACCTTC.

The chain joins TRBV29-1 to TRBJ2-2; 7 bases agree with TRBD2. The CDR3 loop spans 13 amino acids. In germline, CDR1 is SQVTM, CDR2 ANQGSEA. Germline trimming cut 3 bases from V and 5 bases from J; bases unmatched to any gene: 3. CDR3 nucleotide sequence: TGCAGCGTTGATGGCGGGGGAACCGGGGAGCTGTTTTTT. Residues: CSVDGGGTGELFF.

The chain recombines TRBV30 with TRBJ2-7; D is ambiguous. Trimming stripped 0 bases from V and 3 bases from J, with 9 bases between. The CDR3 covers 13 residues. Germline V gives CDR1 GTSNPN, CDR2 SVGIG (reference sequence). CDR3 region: CAWSVYSLYEQYF. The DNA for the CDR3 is TGTGCCTGGAGTGTATACAGTCTCTACGAGCAGTACTTC.

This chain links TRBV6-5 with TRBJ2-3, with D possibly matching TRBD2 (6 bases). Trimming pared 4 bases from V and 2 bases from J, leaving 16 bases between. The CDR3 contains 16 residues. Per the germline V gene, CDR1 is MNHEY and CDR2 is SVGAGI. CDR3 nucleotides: TGTGCCAGCAGTTCGCCCCGGCAGGGACTCACAGATACGCAGTATTTT. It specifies CASSSPRQGLTDTQYF.

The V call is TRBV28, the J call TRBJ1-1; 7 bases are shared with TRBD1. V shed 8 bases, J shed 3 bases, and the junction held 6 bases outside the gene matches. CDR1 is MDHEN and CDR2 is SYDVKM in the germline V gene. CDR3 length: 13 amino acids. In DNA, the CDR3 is TGTGCCAGCTTTGGGGACAGATACACTGAAGCTTTCTTT. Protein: CASFGDRYTEAFF.

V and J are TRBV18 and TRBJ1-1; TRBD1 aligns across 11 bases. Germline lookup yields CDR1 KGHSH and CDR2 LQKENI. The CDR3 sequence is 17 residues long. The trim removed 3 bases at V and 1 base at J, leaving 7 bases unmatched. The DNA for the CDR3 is TGTGCCAGCTCACCTCTTGGACAGGGGGCAAGGAACACTGAAGCTTTCTTT. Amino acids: CASSPLGQGARNTEAFF.

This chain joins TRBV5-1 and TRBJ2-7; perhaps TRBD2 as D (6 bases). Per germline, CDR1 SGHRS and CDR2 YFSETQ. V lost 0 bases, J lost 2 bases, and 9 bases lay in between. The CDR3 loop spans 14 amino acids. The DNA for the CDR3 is TGCGCCAGCAGCTTGGCGGGGGAGACCTACGAGCAGTACTTC. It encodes CASSLAGETYEQYF. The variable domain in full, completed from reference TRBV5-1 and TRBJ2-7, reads KAGVTQTPRYLIKTRGQQVTLSCSPISGHRSVSWYQQTPGQGLQFLFEYFSETQRNKGNFPGRFSGRQFSNSRSEMNVSTLELGDSALYLCASSLAGETYEQYFGPGTRLTVT.

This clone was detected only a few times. CDR3 loop: CASSIGPGNQPQHF. In nucleotides, the CDR3 is TGTGCCAGTAGTATAGGCCCGGGCAATCAGCCCCAGCATTTT. The chain is built from TRBV19 and TRBJ1-5; D is undetermined. The CDR3 extends over 14 amino acids. Trimming stripped 1 base from V and 2 bases from J, with 6 bases between. From germline, CDR1 is LNHDA and CDR2 SQIVND (reference sequence).

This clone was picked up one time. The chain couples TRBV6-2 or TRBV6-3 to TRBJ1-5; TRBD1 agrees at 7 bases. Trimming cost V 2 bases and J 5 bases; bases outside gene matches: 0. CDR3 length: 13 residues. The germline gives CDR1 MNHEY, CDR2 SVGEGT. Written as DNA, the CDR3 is TGTGCCAGCAGTTACAGGGGGCATCAGCCCCAGCATTTT. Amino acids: CASSYRGHQPQHF.

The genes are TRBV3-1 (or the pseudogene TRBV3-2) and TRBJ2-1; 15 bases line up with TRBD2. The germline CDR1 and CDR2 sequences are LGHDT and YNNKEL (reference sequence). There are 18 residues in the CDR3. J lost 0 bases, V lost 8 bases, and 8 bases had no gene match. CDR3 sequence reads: CASGGTSGRSSSYNEQFF. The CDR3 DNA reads TGTGCCAGCGGTGGGACTAGCGGGAGGTCGAGCTCCTACAATGAGCAGTTCTTC.

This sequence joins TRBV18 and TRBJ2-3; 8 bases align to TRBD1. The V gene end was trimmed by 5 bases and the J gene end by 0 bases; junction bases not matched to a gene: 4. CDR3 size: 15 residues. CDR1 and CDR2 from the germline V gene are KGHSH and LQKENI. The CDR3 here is CASSDRGPSTDTQYF. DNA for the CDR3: TGTGCCAGCTCAGACAGGGGACCCAGCACAGATACGCAGTATTTT.

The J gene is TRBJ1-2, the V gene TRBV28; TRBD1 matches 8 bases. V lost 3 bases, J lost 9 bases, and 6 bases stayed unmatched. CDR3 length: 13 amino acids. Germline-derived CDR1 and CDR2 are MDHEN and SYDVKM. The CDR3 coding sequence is TGTGCCAGCAGTTTCCTGGACAGGGACCGCTACACCTTC. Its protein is CASSFLDRDRYTF.

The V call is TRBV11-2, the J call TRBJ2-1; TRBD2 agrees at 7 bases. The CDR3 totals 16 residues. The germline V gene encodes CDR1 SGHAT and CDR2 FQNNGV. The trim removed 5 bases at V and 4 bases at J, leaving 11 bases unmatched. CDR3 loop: CASSTLTGRSYNEQFF. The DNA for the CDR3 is TGTGCCAGCAGCACCCTTACCGGGAGGTCATACAATGAGCAGTTCTTC.

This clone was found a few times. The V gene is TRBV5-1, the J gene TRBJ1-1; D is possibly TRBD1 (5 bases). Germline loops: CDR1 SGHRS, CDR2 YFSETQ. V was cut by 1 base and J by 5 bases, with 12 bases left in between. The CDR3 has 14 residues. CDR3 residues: CASSLTTGGTEAFF. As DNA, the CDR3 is TGCGCCAGCAGCTTGACCACGGGGGGGACTGAAGCTTTCTTT.

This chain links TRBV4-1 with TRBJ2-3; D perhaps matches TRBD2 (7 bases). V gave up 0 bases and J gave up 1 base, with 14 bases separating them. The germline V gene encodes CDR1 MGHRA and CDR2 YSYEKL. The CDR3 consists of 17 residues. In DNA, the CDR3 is TGCGCCAGCAGCCAAGAAGGGGGGGCGTCGGGCACAGATACGCAGTATTTT. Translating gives CASSQEGGASGTDTQYF.

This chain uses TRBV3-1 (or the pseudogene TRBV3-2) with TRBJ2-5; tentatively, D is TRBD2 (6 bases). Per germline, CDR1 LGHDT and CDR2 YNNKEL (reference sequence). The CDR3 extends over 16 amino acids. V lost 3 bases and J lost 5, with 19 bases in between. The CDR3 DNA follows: TGTGCCAGCAGCCATGCCCCGACGGGGAGCGGGGAGACCCAGTACTTC. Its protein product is CASSHAPTGSGETQYF.

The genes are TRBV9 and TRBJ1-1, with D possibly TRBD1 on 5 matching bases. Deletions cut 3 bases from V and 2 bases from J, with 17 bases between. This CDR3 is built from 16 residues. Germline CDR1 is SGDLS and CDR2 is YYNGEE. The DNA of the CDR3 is TGTGCCAGCAGCGAGGTGGGGCAGGCGAGCAACACTGAAGCTTTCTTT. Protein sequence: CASSEVGQASNTEAFF.

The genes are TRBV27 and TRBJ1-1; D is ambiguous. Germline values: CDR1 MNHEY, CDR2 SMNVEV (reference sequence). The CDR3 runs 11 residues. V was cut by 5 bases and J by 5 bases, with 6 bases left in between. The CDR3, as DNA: TGTGCCAGCAGTCCGGGTACTGAAGCTTTCTTT. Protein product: CASSPGTEAFF.

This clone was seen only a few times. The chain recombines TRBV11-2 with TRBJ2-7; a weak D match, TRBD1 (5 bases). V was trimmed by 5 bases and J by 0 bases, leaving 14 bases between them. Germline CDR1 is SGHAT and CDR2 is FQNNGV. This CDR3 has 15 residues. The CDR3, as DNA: TGTGCCAGCAGCACCCGACAGTCGAGCTCCTACGAGCAGTACTTC. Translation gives CASSTRQSSSYEQYF.

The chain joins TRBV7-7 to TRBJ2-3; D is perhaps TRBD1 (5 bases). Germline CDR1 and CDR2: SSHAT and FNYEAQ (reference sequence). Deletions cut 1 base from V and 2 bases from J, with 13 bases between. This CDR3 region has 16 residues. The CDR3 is CASSLGGGGTTDTQYF. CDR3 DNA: TGTGCCAGCAGCTTAGGGGGCGGCGGCACCACAGATACGCAGTATTTT.

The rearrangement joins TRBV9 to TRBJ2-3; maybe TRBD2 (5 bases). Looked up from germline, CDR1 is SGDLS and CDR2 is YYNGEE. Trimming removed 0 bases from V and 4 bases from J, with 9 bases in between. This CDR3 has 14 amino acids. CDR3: CASSVGGSADTQYF. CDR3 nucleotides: TGTGCCAGCAGCGTAGGGGGTAGCGCAGATACGCAGTATTTT.